The 27 T cell receptor beta chains listed next were all sequenced from one sample in a study of T cells expressing NK-cell markers (dated by TCRdb to the early 2020s). Library preparation used 5' RACE. TCRdb lists the instrument as Illumina HiSeq 2000. TCRdb reprocessed the public reads and reports one entry per CDR3 protein sequence, without DNA. This sample's table lists under 500,000 distinct CDR3 sequences. 7.3% of the sample is taken by the ten largest. The specimen was blood T cells: a sorted CD56 or NKG2C T cell subset, CD4+ or CD8+ T cells, or bulk PBMC T cells (not recorded which). The receptor source for this set is a woman aged 18-70 years in good health.

The chain carries TRBV7-9 and TRBJ2-1; with no DNA, the TCRdb D assignment of TRBD1 cannot be verified. The germline gives CDR1 SEHNR, CDR2 FQNEAQ (reference sequence). This CDR3 is built from 16 residues. The CDR3 sequence: CASSTSAPQAYNEQFF.

The chain has TRBV6-1 and TRBJ2-1; TCRdb's D call of TRBD2 is untestable without DNA. The CDR3 is made up of 12 amino acids. CDR1 and CDR2 from the germline V gene are MNHNS and SASEGT. The CDR3 region is CASGGWVNEQFF.

The J gene is TRBJ2-2, the V gene TRBV9. There are 16 residues in the CDR3. The germline V gene has CDR1 SGDLS and CDR2 YYNGEE. The CDR3 sequence: CASSVVGASSTGELFF.

The chain is built from TRBV12-3 or TRBV12-4 and TRBJ1-3; the D gene TCRdb calls, TRBD1, cannot be checked with no DNA. This CDR3 is 15 amino acids long. CDR3 protein: CASRPDRDSGNTIYF.

The rearrangement uses TRBV4-3 and TRBJ2-7; TCRdb selects TRBD2, and the lack of DNA leaves this call unchecked. The CDR3 has 15 residues. Germline V gives CDR1 LGHNA, CDR2 YSLEER. The CDR3 reads CASTRSLREAYEQYF.

This rearrangement joins TRBV10-3 to TRBJ2-7; the D call from TCRdb, TRBD2, cannot be confirmed without DNA. Germline loops: CDR1 ENHRY, CDR2 SYGVKD. The CDR3 is 17 residues long. CDR3 amino acids: CAISETSRASGGYEQYF.

The rearrangement joins TRBV12-3 or TRBV12-4 to TRBJ1-2. This CDR3 region has 13 residues. This chain's CDR3 is CASSLGGPTGYTF.

V and J are TRBV29-1 and TRBJ2-2; lacking DNA, the TRBD1 call made by TCRdb goes unchecked. The CDR3 contains 14 residues. Germline assignment: CDR1 SQVTM and CDR2 ANQGSEA. The CDR3 spells CSVYRGQGTGELFF.

The chain carries TRBV7-2 and TRBJ1-5; there is no DNA to check the TCRdb D call of TRBD1. The germline V gene has CDR1 SGHTA and CDR2 FQGNSA. The CDR3 is made up of 15 amino acids. This CDR3 reads CASSTGQGAWQPQHF.

The genes are TRBV3-1 and TRBJ1-3; TCRdb's assignment of TRBD1 cannot be checked, as there is no DNA. Germline CDR1 LGHDT, CDR2 YNNKEL (reference sequence). The CDR3 spans 15 residues. CDR3 region: CASGGQGSSGNTIYF.

This chain joins TRBV30 and TRBJ2-3; TCRdb outputs TRBD1, but without DNA this stays unchecked. The length of the CDR3 is 13 residues. CDR1 is GTSNPN, CDR2 SVGIG, per germline (reference sequence). The CDR3 here is CAWSPGGEDTQYF.

This rearrangement joins TRBV20-1 to TRBJ1-5; the D call of TRBD1 rests on TCRdb alone, since no DNA is present to check it. The CDR3 contains 15 residues. Germline V CDR1 and CDR2: DFQATT, SNEGSKA (reference sequence). The CDR3 reads CSARTTGVSNQPQHF.

The chain combines TRBV28 with TRBJ2-7; the D gene TCRdb calls, TRBD2, cannot be checked with no DNA. CDR1 MDHEN and CDR2 SYDVKM come from the germline V gene. This CDR3 has 13 amino acids. The CDR3 sequence is CASRDSGNNEQYF.

This sequence joins TRBV7-8 and TRBJ2-7; TCRdb lists TRBD1, though no DNA is available to test this call. The germline V gene has CDR1 SGHVS and CDR2 FQNEAQ. CDR3 length equals 15 residues. CDR3 sequence: CASSHAGQASYEQYF. Based on the CDR3 plus reference TRBV7-8 and TRBJ2-7, the full variable domain is GAGVSQSPRYKVAKRGQDVALRCDPISGHVSLFWYQQALGQGPEFLTYFQNEAQLDKSGLPSDRFFAERPEGSVSTLKIQRTQQEDSAVYLCASSHAGQASYEQYFGPGTRLTVT.

The chain employs TRBV6-5 and TRBJ2-2. CDR1 is MNHEY, CDR2 SVGAGI, per germline. This CDR3 has 17 residues. CDR3 protein: CASSYGLGGQNTGELFF.

This chain joins TRBV4-3 and TRBJ1-2; checking the TCRdb D call of TRBD1 is not possible without DNA. Germline V lookup: CDR1 LGHNA, CDR2 YSLEER. CDR3 length: 14 amino acids. CDR3 amino acids: CASSQDGDRYGYTF.

V is TRBV5-6 and J is TRBJ1-1. The CDR3 length is 12 residues. Germline V lookup: CDR1 SGHDT, CDR2 YYEEEE. CDR3 residues: CASSFGSLEAFF. The full variable domain, its missing parts supplied by reference TRBV5-6 and TRBJ1-1, is DAGVTQSPTHLIKTRGQQVTLRCSPKSGHDTVSWYQQALGQGPQFIFQYYEEEERQRGNFPDRFSGHQFPNYSSELNVNALLLGDSALYLCASSFGSLEAFFGQGTRLTVV.

This chain uses TRBV20-1 with TRBJ2-1; TCRdb designates TRBD2, a call that cannot be tested without DNA. Germline loops: CDR1 DFQATT, CDR2 SNEGSKA (reference sequence). The CDR3 extends over 16 amino acids. CDR3 sequence: CSARDARGGKMNEQFF.

The chain joins TRBV20-1 to TRBJ2-1; without DNA, the TCRdb call of TRBD2 cannot be checked. The CDR3 has 14 amino acids. CDR1 and CDR2 (germline): DFQATT, SNEGSKA (reference sequence). CDR3 region: CSACSSGRYNEQFF.

J is TRBJ2-5 and V is TRBV11-2; the D call from TCRdb, TRBD2, cannot be confirmed without DNA. The CDR3 totals 16 residues. The V gene's germline CDR1 is SGHAT and CDR2 FQNNGV. This CDR3 reads CASSLSPGLLRETQYF.

This sequence joins TRBV5-1 and TRBJ1-1; the TRBD1 assignment by TCRdb is unverifiable without DNA. Germline CDR1 and CDR2: SGHRS and YFSETQ. This CDR3 has 14 amino acids. The CDR3 sequence: CASSLGGGDTEAFF.

The V gene is TRBV18, the J gene TRBJ2-5. The germline V gene encodes CDR1 KGHSH and CDR2 LQKENI. CDR3 length equals 12 residues. The CDR3 reads CASSPPSETQYF.

This chain uses TRBV6-2 or TRBV6-3 with TRBJ2-3; TCRdb's D gene call, TRBD2, goes unchecked for lack of DNA. The CDR3 runs to 15 residues. The V gene's germline CDR1 is MNHEY and CDR2 SVGEGT. The CDR3 region is CASSGLADSTDTQYF.

This chain connects TRBV19 to TRBJ2-1; the TCRdb call, TRBD2, lacks DNA for checking. There are 14 residues in the CDR3. Germline CDR1 and CDR2: LNHDA and SQIVND (reference sequence). The CDR3 loop reads CASSMHYEGNEQFF.

The chain is built from TRBV7-9 and TRBJ2-1; without DNA, the TCRdb call of TRBD2 cannot be checked. Germline V lookup: CDR1 SEHNR, CDR2 FQNEAQ (reference sequence). The CDR3 extends over 17 amino acids. CDR3 in amino acids: CASSHSPGRAGNNEQFF.

The chain uses TRBV12-3 or TRBV12-4 and TRBJ2-1; the TRBD2 assignment by TCRdb is unverifiable without DNA. CDR3 length: 12 residues. The CDR3 region is CASSRQGGEQFF.

V gene TRBV7-9 combines with J gene TRBJ2-5; TCRdb gives TRBD1 as the D gene, but with no DNA this cannot be confirmed. Germline CDR1 reads SEHNR; CDR2 reads FQNEAQ (reference sequence). The length of the CDR3 is 13 residues. CDR3 region: CASSLPPGETQYF.